One and the same sample provided the 16 T cell receptor beta chains below, sequenced in a study of early T cells in non-severe SARS-CoV-2 infection. MiXCR was run by TCRdb on the 5' RACE reads, yielding one entry per CDR3 protein. The sample includes more than 45,000 distinct CDR3 sequences, approximately 5.6% seen only once; the top ten take about 7%. Material: whole blood. Source of these receptors: an adult who was a healthcare worker with PCR-confirmed SARS-CoV-2 infection or an uninfected control (not recorded which).

This clonotype was seen ten or more times. The chain combines TRBV12-3 or TRBV12-4 with TRBJ1-1; 8 positions agree with TRBD1. V trimming: 6 bases; J trimming: 0 bases; junction bases outside the gene matches: 9. The CDR3 length is 16 residues. Here the CDR3 reads CASRRPGTGLNTEAFF. The CDR3, as DNA: TGTGCCAGCAGACGTCCCGGGACAGGTTTGAACACTGAAGCTTTCTTT.

The gene calls are TRBV12-3 or TRBV12-4 and TRBJ2-1, with D possibly TRBD2 on 5 matching bases. The CDR3 loop spans 15 amino acids. The V end lost 1 base, the J end lost 9 bases, and 16 bases lay between the germline ends. CDR3: CASSLEGNSRGEQFF. The DNA for the CDR3 is TGTGCCAGCAGTTTAGAGGGCAACTCCCGGGGTGAGCAGTTCTTC.

This clonotype has more than one count but fewer than ten. CDR3 residues: CASSSKRGGTTDTQYF. CDR3 DNA: TGTGCCAGCAGCTCCAAGCGGGGGGGGACTACAGATACGCAGTATTTT. The rearrangement uses TRBV5-4 and TRBJ2-3; the match to TRBD2 covers 10 bases. The V segment lost 3 bases and the J segment 3 bases; nucleotides outside the gene matches: 7. The CDR3 runs 16 residues. Germline V lookup: CDR1 SGHNT, CDR2 YYREEE (reference sequence).

This clonotype was counted ten times or more. The chain is built from TRBV7-6 and TRBJ2-1; 8 bases align to TRBD1. This CDR3 is built from 16 residues. Germline CDR1 is SGHVS and CDR2 is FNYEAQ. J was trimmed by 8 bases and V by 3 bases; bases with no gene match: 12. The DNA of the CDR3 is TGTGCCAGCAGCTTTACACAGGGGGAGTGGGCCGATGAGCAGTTCTTC. As protein: CASSFTQGEWADEQFF.

The table lists this clonotype with many counts. The chain carries TRBV29-1 and TRBJ1-5; 8 nucleotides align to TRBD1. Germline V gene sequence: CDR1 SQVTM, CDR2 ANQGSEA. CDR3 length: 14 amino acids. After removal of 4 bases from V and 4 bases from J, the junction contained 6 bases not matched to a gene. The CDR3 here is CSVANDRGNQPQHF. The DNA for the CDR3 is TGCAGCGTTGCTAATGACAGGGGAAATCAGCCCCAGCATTTT.

The sample holds many counts of this clonotype. V is TRBV20-1 and J is TRBJ2-1; 11 nucleotides align to TRBD2. The V segment lost 0 bases and the J segment 9 bases; nucleotides outside the gene matches: 7. The CDR3 is 15 residues long. Germline CDR1 DFQATT, CDR2 SNEGSKA (reference sequence). The CDR3 region has the DNA TGCAGTGCTAGAGACACTAGCGGGAGATACGGTGAGCAGTTCTTC. Amino acids: CSARDTSGRYGEQFF.

This clonotype was observed at least ten times. The chain combines TRBV18 with TRBJ2-2; D gene unclear. From germline, CDR1 is KGHSH and CDR2 LQKENI. The CDR3 consists of 11 residues. Deletions cut 3 bases from V and 7 bases from J, with 3 bases between. CDR3 sequence reads: CASSPDGELFF. The CDR3 DNA reads as TGTGCCAGCTCACCGGACGGGGAGCTGTTTTTT.

In its sample, this clonotype was seen many times. The rearrangement joins TRBV10-3 to TRBJ2-3, with D possibly matching TRBD2 (6 bases). Germline loops: CDR1 ENHRY, CDR2 SYGVKD. The V gene lost 0 bases and the J gene lost 3 bases, with 19 bases spanning the gap. The CDR3 is 18 residues long. The CDR3 region has the DNA TGTGCCATCAGTGAGTCGGATTCGGGGGTGTTTGTTACAGATACGCAGTATTTT. It encodes CAISESDSGVFVTDTQYF.

Ten or more counts support this clonotype. This chain links TRBV5-1 with TRBJ2-2; no firm D call. Germline V lookup: CDR1 SGHRS, CDR2 YFSETQ. The CDR3 is 15 residues long. Trimming pared 4 bases from V and 5 bases from J, leaving 15 bases between. CDR3 residues: CASSTAASNTGELFF. The CDR3, as DNA: TGCGCCAGCAGCACCGCCGCTTCTAATACCGGGGAGCTGTTTTTT. The full variable domain, in which reference TRBV5-1 and TRBJ2-2 provide the parts outside the CDR3, is KAGVTQTPRYLIKTRGQQVTLSCSPISGHRSVSWYQQTPGQGLQFLFEYFSETQRNKGNFPGRFSGRQFSNSRSEMNVSTLELGDSALYLCASSTAASNTGELFFGEGSRLTVL.

This clonotype was observed many times. This chain uses TRBV4-1 with TRBJ1-1; 10 bases fit TRBD1. V was pared by 0 bases and J by 0 bases, with 1 base of the junction left unmatched. The CDR3 length is 16 residues. Germline CDR1 reads MGHRA; CDR2 reads YSYEKL. The CDR3 sequence is CASSQDGTGVNTEAFF. CDR3 DNA: TGCGCCAGCAGCCAAGATGGGACAGGGGTGAACACTGAAGCTTTCTTT.

This clonotype was counted at least ten times. The rearrangement uses TRBV11-2 and TRBJ2-1; the D gene is possibly TRBD2 (6 bases). The CDR3 runs 15 residues. From germline, CDR1 is SGHAT and CDR2 FQNNGV. Between the trimmed V and J ends, which lost 0 bases and 15 bases, there was a span of 21 bases. The CDR3 DNA reads TGTGCCAGCAGCTTAGATCCAGGGTCACCGGGACTCGTGTTCTTC. Translation gives CASSLDPGSPGLVFF.

The CDR3 spells CASSLGPLDGYTF. In DNA form, the CDR3 reads TGTGCCAGCAGTCTGGGGCCCCTGGATGGCTACACCTTC. The genes are TRBV5-4 and TRBJ1-2; tentatively, D is TRBD1 (5 bases). V was cut by 5 bases and J by 6 bases, with 14 bases left in between. The CDR3 is 13 residues long. Germline V gives CDR1 SGHNT, CDR2 YYREEE (reference sequence).

This clonotype was counted at least ten times. V gene TRBV19 combines with J gene TRBJ2-7, with TRBD2 identical over 11 bases. Germline V lookup: CDR1 LNHDA, CDR2 SQIVND (reference sequence). The V segment lost 4 bases and the J segment 2 bases; nucleotides outside the gene matches: 7. The CDR3 is 16 residues long. In DNA, the CDR3 is TGTGCCAGTAGTAGGGGACTAGCGGCCGGCACCTACGAGCAGTACTTC. It translates to CASSRGLAAGTYEQYF.

This clonotype was picked up a small number of times. This chain connects TRBV7-9 to TRBJ1-1; the D is unclear. Germline CDR1 and CDR2: SEHNR and FQNEAQ (reference sequence). This CDR3 is 13 amino acids long. V gave up 6 bases and J gave up 3 bases, with 11 bases separating them. Here the CDR3 DNA reads TGTGCCAGCAGTCAATCTCGCGACACTGAAGCTTTCTTT. Residues: CASSQSRDTEAFF.

The chain employs TRBV7-9 and TRBJ1-2; TRBD1 matches at 7 bases. The CDR3 has 15 residues. CDR1 is SEHNR, CDR2 FQNEAQ, per germline (reference sequence). V dropped 4 bases and J dropped 2; count of bases not matched to a gene: 7. The CDR3 is CASSSPGQTNYGYTF. CDR3 sequence (DNA): TGTGCCAGCAGCTCTCCGGGACAGACCAACTATGGCTACACCTTC.

This clonotype was counted a few times. The rearrangement links TRBV12-3 or TRBV12-4 to TRBJ2-7; D is undetermined. V was clipped by 6 bases and J by 1 base, with 7 bases between them. CDR3 size: 12 residues. The CDR3 region is CASRGSSYEQYF. In DNA form, the CDR3 reads TGTGCCAGCAGGGGCAGTTCCTACGAGCAGTACTTC.